This T cell receptor (beta chain) was captured by sequencing in a study of regulatory T cells in long-lasting Graves disease. The CDR3 totals 15 residues. V dropped 5 bases and J dropped 7; count of bases not matched to a gene: 11. Germline values: CDR1 MNHEY, CDR2 SMNVEV (reference sequence). To make TCR beta libraries, researchers used iRepertoire HTBI primers and Arm-PCR of CDR3 regions. In TCRdb, the multiplex PCR reads were re-called with MiXCR into one record per CDR3 protein. The data contain approximately 470,000 distinct CDR3 sequences, roughly 15% of them singletons. Time point of the sample: newly diagnosed GD, antithyroid drugs for less than 3 months. RNA isolated from PBMCs was used to make the TCR library. The study, taken as a whole, reports: Whereas nearly 1,000 public clonotypes were shared by new patients, persistent patients shared more, at around 2,700. Persistent disease was characterized by preferential usage of TRBV28, TRBJ1-2 and TRBJ2-5.

The table lists this clonotype with many counts. Its antigen is unidentified. These data were likewise used in another study, on T cells in Graves' hyperthyroidism and ophthalmopathy. From that study: HTBI primers were used for first-round RT-PCR of the TCR CDR3.

The receptor's source is a man in his forties with Graves disease. The material was peripheral blood mononuclear cells (PBMCs), obtained at new diagnosis, from a patient treated with antithyroid drugs. This sequence joins TRBV27 and TRBJ2-1; 7 bases are shared with TRBD2. As DNA, the CDR3 is TGTGCCAGCAGTATCACGGGACTATCTTGGAATGAGCAGTTCTTC. Its protein is CASSITGLSWNEQFF.